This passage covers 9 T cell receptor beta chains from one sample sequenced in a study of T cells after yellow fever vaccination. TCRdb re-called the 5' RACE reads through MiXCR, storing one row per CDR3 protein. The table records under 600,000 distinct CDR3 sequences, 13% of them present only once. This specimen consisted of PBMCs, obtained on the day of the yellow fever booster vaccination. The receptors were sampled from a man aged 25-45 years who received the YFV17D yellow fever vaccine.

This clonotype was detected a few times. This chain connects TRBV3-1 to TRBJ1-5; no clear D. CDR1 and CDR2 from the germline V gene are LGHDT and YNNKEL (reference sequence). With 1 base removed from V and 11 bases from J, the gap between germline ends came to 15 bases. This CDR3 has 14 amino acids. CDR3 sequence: CASSQGDPPRAQHF. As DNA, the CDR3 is TGTGCCAGCAGCCAAGGTGATCCCCCCCGGGCCCAGCATTTT.

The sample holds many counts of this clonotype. The CDR3 spells CSAGQGLNSPLHF. The CDR3, as DNA: TGCAGTGCAGGACAGGGCCTCAATTCACCCCTCCACTTT. The chain links TRBV20-1 to TRBJ1-6, with TRBD1 matching over 8 bases. CDR1 and CDR2 (germline): DFQATT, SNEGSKA (reference sequence). The CDR3 sequence is 13 residues long. Trimming removed 6 bases from V and 7 bases from J; junction bases left unmatched: 5.

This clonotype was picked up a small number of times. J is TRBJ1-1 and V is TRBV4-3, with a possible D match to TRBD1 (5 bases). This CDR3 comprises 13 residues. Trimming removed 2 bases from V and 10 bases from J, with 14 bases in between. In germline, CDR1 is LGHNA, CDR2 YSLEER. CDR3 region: CASSQKRGDAAFF. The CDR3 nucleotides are TGCGCCAGCAGCCAAAAAAGGGGAGATGCAGCTTTCTTT.

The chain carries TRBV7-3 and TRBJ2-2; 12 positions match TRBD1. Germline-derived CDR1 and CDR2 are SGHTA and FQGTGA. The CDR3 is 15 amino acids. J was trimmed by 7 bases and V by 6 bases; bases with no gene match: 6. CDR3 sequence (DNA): TGTGCCAGCAGTTCCGGGACAGGGGGCATCGGGGAGCTGTTTTTT. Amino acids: CASSSGTGGIGELFF.

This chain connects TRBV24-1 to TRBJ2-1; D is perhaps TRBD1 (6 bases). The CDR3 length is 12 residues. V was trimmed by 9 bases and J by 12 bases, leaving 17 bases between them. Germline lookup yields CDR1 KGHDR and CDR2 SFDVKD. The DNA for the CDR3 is TGTGCCACCGGCAGGGACATTCTTCCGCAGTTCTTC. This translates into CATGRDILPQFF.

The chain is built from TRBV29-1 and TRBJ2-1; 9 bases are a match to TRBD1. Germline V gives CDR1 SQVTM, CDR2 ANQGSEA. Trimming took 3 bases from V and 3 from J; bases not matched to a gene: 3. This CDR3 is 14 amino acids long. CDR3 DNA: TGCAGCGTTGAGGGGGACAGGGACTACAATGAGCAGTTCTTC. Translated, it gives CSVEGDRDYNEQFF.

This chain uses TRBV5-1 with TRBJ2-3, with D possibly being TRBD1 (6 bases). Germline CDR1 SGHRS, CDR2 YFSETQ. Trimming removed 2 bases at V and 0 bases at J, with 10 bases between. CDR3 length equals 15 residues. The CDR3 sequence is CASSFQGLSTDTQYF. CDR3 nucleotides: TGCGCCAGCAGCTTCCAGGGGTTAAGCACAGATACGCAGTATTTT.

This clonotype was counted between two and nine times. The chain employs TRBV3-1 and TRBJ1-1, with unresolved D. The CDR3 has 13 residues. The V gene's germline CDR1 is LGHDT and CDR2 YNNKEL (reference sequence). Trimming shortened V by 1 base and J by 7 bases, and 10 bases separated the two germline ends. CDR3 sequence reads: CASSQVRLGEAFF. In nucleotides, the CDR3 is TGTGCCAGCAGCCAAGTAAGGCTCGGTGAAGCTTTCTTT.

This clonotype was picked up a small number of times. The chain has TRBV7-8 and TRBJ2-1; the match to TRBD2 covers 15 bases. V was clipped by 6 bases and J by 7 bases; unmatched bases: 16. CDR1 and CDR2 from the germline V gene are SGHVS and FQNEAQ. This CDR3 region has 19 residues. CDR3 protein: CASSSAGTSGRLSKNEQFF. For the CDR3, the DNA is TGTGCCAGCAGTAGCGCCGGGACTAGCGGGAGGTTATCGAAAAATGAGCAGTTCTTC.